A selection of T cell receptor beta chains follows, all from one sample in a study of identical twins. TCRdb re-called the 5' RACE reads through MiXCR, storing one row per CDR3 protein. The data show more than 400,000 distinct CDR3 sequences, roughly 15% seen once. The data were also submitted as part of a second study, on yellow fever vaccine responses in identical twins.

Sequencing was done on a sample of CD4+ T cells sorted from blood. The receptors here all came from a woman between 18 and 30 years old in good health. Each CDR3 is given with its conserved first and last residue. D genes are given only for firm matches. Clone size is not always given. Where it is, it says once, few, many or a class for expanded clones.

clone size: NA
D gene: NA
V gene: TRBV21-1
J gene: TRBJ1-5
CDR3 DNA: TGTGCCAGCAGCGAGGAGATGGCAGGGGGCCGGCCCCAGCATTTT
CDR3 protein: CASSEEMAGGRPQHF

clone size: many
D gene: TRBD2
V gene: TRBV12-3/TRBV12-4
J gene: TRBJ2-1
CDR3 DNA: TGTGCCAGCTCGAGGACTAGCGGGGGAAACAATGAGCAGTTCTTC
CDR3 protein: CASSRTSGGNNEQFF

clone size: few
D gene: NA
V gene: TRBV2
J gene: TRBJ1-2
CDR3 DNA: TGTGCCAGCAGTAGGTCTGATGGCTATGGCTACACCTTC
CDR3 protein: CASSRSDGYGYTF

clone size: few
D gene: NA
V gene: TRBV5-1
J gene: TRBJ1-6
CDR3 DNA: TGCGCCAGCAGCTTGGCGGCCAGGGAAGATTCACCCCTCCACTTT
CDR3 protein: CASSLAAREDSPLHF

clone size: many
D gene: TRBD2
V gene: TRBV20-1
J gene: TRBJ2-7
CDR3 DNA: TGCAGTGCTAGATTAGCGGGAGTGCCCTACGAGCAGTACTTC
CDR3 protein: CSARLAGVPYEQYF

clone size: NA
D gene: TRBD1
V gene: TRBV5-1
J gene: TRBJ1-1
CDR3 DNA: TGCGCCAGCAGCGCAGGACAGGGGAAAACTGAAGCTTTCTTT
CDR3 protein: CASSAGQGKTEAFF

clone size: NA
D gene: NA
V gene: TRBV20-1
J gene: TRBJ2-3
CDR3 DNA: TGCAGTGCTAGAAGTGGTAGGACAGATACGCAGTATTTT
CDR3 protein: CSARSGRTDTQYF

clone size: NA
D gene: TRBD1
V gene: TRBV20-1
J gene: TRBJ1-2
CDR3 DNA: TGCAGTGCTACCACAGGGGGTTATGGCTACACCTTC
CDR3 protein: CSATTGGYGYTF

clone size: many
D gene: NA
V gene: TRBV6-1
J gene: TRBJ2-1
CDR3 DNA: TGTGCCAGCAGTAGCGGGCACAGCTCCTACAATGAGCAGTTCTTC
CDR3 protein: CASSSGHSSYNEQFF

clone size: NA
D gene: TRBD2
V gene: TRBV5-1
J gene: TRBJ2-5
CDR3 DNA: TGCGCCAGCAGTACCGGGGGGGCCGGGGAGACCCAGTACTTC
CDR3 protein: CASSTGGAGETQYF

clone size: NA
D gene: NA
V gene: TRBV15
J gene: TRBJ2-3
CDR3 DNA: TGTGCCACCAGCAGAGTCGAAGCGAGAAGAGTCTCAGATACGCAGTATTTT
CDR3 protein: CATSRVEARRVSDTQYF

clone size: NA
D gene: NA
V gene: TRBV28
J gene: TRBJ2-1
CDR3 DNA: TGTGCCAGCAGCCCCGGGACTCCCAACGGGCAGTTCTTC
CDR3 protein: CASSPGTPNGQFF

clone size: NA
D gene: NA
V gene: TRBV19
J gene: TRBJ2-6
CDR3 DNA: TGTGCCAGTAGTATTCTGGTTACTGGGGCCAACGTCCTGACTTTC
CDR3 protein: CASSILVTGANVLTF

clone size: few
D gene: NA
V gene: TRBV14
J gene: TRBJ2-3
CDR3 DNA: TGTGCCAGCAGCCTCAAGATTCAGAGCGGGGATACGCAGTATTTT
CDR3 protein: CASSLKIQSGDTQYF

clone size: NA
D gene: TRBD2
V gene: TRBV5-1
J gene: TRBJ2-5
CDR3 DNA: TGCGCCAGCAGCTTGGCTGGGACTAGCGGGAAGGTCAATAGGGAGACCCAGTACTTC
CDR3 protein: CASSLAGTSGKVNRETQYF

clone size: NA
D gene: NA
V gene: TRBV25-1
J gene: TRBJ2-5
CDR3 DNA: TGTGCCAGCAGTGAATTCTGGGGGCAGGCAGAGACCCAGTACTTC
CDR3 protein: CASSEFWGQAETQYF

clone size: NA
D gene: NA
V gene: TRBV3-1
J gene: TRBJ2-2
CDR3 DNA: TGTGCCAGCAGCCAAGTAAAGAACACCGGGGAGCTGTTTTTT
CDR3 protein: CASSQVKNTGELFF

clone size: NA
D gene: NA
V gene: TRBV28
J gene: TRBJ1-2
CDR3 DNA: TGTGCCAGCAGATCGGACGGAGCGGTTGGCTACACCTTC
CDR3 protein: CASRSDGAVGYTF

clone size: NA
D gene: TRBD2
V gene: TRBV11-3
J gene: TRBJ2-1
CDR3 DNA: TGTGCCAGCAGCTTACTAGCGGGAGCTGCATCCTACAATGAGCAGTTCTTC
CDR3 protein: CASSLLAGAASYNEQFF

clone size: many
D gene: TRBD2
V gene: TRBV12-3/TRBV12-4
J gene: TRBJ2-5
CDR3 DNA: TGTGCCAGCAGTTTACAGCGGGGGGCTCAAGAGACCCAGTACTTC
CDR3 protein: CASSLQRGAQETQYF

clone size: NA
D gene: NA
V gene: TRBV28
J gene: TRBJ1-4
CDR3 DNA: TGTGCCAGCAGTCCCGCTAACATGTATGAAAAACTGTTTTTT
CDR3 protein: CASSPANMYEKLFF

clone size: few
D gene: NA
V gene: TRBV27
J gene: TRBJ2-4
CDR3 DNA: TGTGCCAGCAGTTACCGGCAGAGTAAAAACATTCAGTACTTC
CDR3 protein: CASSYRQSKNIQYF

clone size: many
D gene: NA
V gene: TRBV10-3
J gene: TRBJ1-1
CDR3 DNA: TGTGCCATTACACGAGGGGGGGGAACTGAAGCTTTCTTT
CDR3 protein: CAITRGGGTEAFF

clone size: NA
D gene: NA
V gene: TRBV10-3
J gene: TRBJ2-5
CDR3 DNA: TGTGCCATCGGTGTGTTATCCCAAGAGACCCAGTACTTC
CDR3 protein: CAIGVLSQETQYF

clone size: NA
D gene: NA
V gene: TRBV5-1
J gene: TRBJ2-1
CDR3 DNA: TGCGCCAGCAGCGGGACTGCTACTGCCTACAATGAGCAGTTCTTC
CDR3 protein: CASSGTATAYNEQFF

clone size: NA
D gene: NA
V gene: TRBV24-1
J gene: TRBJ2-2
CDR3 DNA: TGTGCCACCGGTGGGGGCACCGGGGAGCTGTTTTTT
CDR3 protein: CATGGGTGELFF

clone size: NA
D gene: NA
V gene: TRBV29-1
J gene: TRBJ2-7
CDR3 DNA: TGCAGCGTTGCCCGGACGACGCCGGCCGAGGGCGAGCAGTACTTC
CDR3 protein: CSVARTTPAEGEQYF

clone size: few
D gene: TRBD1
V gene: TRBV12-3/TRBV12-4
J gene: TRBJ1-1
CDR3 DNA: TGTGCCAGCAGTTTATGGCAGGGGGGATTGAACACTGAAGCTTTCTTT
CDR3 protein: CASSLWQGGLNTEAFF

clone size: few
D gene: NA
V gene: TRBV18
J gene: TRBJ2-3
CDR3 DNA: TGTGCCAGCTCACCACTAGCGGCCAACACAGATACGCAGTATTTT
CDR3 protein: CASSPLAANTDTQYF

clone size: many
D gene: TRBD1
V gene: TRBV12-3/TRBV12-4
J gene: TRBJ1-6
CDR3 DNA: TGTGCCAGCAGCCCGGGACAGTCATCACCCCTCCACTTT
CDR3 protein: CASSPGQSSPLHF

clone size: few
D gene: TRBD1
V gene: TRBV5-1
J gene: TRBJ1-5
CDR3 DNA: TGCGCCAGCAGCCTAGGGACAGGGGAAGGTCAGCCCCAGCATTTT
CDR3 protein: CASSLGTGEGQPQHF

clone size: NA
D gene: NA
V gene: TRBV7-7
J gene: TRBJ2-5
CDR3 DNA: TGTGCCAGCAGTTTCAGTAACCAAGAGACCCAGTACTTC
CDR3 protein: CASSFSNQETQYF

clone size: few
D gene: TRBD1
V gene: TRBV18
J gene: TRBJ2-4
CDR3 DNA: TGTGCCAGCTCACCTCCCGCGGACAGGAACATTCAGTACTTC
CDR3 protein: CASSPPADRNIQYF